A selection of T cell receptor beta chains follows, all from one sample in a study of CD8 T cells in Susac syndrome. Using its own MiXCR run on the immunoSEQ multiplex PCR reads, TCRdb lists one record per CDR3 protein. The sample comprises about 80,000 distinct CDR3 sequences, 91% of which are singletons, and under 0.65% rests with the top ten. The specimen sequenced was CD8+ T cells from PBMCs. Receptors were obtained from a human donor with multiple sclerosis. Each CDR3 is given with its conserved first and last residue. D genes are given only for firm matches.

v_call,j_call,cdr3_length,d_call,cdr3_nt,cdr3_aa
TRBV29-1,TRBJ2-7,14,TRBD1,TGCAGCGTCCAAAATACCGGGACAGCTTACGAGCAGTACTTC,CSVQNTGTAYEQYF
TRBV20-1,TRBJ2-1,13,.,TGCAGTGCTATAAGTGCCTCCTACAATGAGCAGTTCTTC,CSAISASYNEQFF
TRBV4-1,TRBJ2-1,16,TRBD2,TGCGCCAGCAGCCCCGGGACTAGCGGTTTTTGGAATGAGCAGTTCTTC,CASSPGTSGFWNEQFF
TRBV3-1,TRBJ2-7,16,TRBD1,TGTGCCAGCAGCCAAACGGGACAGGGGATAATCTCCTTGCAGTACTTC,CASSQTGQGIISLQYF
TRBV28,TRBJ2-3,14,TRBD2,TGTGCCAGCAGTGGGGAGGGTAGCACAGATACGCAGTATTTT,CASSGEGSTDTQYF
TRBV2,TRBJ2-2,14,.,TGTGCCAGCAGTGAAGACAGGATCGCCGGGGAGCTGTTTTTT,CASSEDRIAGELFF
TRBV13,TRBJ2-7,15,TRBD1,TGTGCCAGCAGCGGCCAGGGACAGGGGCCCGACGAGCAGTACTTC,CASSGQGQGPDEQYF
TRBV19,TRBJ1-1,10,.,TGTGCCGTCCATGGCCCTGAAGCTTTCTTT,CAVHGPEAFF
TRBV9,TRBJ2-1,16,.,TGTGCCAGCAGCGCCAGAACAGGGAGCTCCTACAATGAGCAGTTCTTC,CASSARTGSSYNEQFF
TRBV30,TRBJ2-1,16,TRBD2,TGTGCCTGGAGTGGAATTAGCGGGAGCTCCTACAATGAGCAGTTCTTC,CAWSGISGSSYNEQFF
TRBV11-2,TRBJ1-1,11,.,TGTGCCAGCAGCTTATGGGGGGAAGCTTTCTTT,CASSLWGEAFF